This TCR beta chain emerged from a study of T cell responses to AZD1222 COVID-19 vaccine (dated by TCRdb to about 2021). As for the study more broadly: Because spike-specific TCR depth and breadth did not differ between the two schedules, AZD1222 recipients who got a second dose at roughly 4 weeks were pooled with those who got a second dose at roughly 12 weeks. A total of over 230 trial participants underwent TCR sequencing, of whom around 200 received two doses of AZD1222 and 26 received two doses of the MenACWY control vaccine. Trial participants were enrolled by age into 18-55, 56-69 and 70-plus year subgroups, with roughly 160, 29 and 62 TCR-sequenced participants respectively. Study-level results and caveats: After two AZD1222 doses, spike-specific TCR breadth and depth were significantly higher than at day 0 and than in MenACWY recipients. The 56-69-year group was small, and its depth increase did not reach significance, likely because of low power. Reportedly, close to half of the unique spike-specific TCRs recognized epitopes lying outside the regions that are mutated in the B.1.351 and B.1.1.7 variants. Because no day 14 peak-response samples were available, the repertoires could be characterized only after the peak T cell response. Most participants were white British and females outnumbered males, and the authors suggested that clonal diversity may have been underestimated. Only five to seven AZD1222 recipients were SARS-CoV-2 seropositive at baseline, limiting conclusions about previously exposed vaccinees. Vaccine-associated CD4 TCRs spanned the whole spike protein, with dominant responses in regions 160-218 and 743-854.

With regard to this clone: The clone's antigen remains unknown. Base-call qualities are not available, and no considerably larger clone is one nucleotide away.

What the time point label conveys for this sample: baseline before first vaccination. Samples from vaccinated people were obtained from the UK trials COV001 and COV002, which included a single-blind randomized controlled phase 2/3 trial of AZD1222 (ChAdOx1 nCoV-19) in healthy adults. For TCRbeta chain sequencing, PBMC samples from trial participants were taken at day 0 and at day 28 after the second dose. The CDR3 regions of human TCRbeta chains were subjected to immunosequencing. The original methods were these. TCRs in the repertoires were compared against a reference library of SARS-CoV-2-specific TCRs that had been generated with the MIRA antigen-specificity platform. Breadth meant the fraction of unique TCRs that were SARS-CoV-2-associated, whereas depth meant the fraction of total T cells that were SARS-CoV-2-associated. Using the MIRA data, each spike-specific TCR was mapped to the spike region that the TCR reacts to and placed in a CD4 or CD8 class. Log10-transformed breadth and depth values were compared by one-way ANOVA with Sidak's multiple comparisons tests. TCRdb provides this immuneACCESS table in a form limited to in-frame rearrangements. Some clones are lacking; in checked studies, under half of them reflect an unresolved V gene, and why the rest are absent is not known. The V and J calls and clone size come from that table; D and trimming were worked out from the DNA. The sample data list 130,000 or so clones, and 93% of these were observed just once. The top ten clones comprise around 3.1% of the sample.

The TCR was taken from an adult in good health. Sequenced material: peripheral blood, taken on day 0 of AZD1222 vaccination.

In nucleotides, the sequence is TGTGCCAGCACCGCGTGGGGGAATCAGCCCCAGCATTTT. It encodes CASTAWGNQPQHF. The sequence links TRBV16 to TRBJ1-5; a weak D assignment points to TRBD1 (5 bases agree). The CDR3 has 13 amino acids, counting the end cysteine and phenylalanine. Of all the DNA, just the CDR3 is kept, 39 bases in frame from base 1. The germline V gene supplies CDR1 KGHSY and CDR2 FQNENV. Between the V and J ends, shortened by 7 bases and 4 bases respectively, the junction contains 11 bases.